The source of this T cell receptor beta chain is a study of control samples from healthy donors and cancer patients. This CDR3 has 18 amino acids. Germline lookup yields CDR1 SGHNT and CDR2 YYREEE (reference sequence). V was shortened by 4 bases and J by 0 bases, with 17 bases between the two germline ends. Data came from immunoSEQ multiplex PCR; TCRdb stores just in-frame clones and leaves some out. This table holds some 250,000 clones, over 75% found once. Sequencing was carried out using PBMCs. The receptor was isolated from a woman aged 55 to 70 with lung cancer. J is TRBJ2-6 and V is TRBV5-4; D may be TRBD1 (6 bases). This CDR3 is CASSNRDTADSGANVLTF. The CDR3 nucleotides are TGTGCCAGCAGCAACCGGGACACCGCTGACTCTGGGGCCAACGTCCTGACTTTC.